A single sample is the source of the 21 T cell receptor beta chains below, sequenced in a study of blood T cell repertoires in COVID-19 (dated by TCRdb to 2020 to 2021). The library was built by means of the immunoSEQ multiplex PCR assay. Entries here come from immuneACCESS through TCRdb and include only in-frame sequences with V and J called. Some clones fail to appear in such tables; in the studies checked, an unresolved V gene covers under half of the shortfall, and the cause of the remainder is unknown. The sample table holds 95,000 or so clones, of which approximately 80% were seen once. Jointly, the top ten make up about 24% of the sample. Sequencing used peripheral blood. Receptors originate from a human donor in a cohort sampled during active COVID-19.

J is TRBJ1-1 and V is TRBV3-1 (or the pseudogene TRBV3-2); 10 nucleotides agree with TRBD1. The V gene's germline CDR1 is LGHDT and CDR2 YNNKEL (reference sequence). This CDR3 is built from 15 residues. V was pared by 2 bases and J by 6 bases, with 6 bases of the junction left unmatched. In DNA form, the CDR3 reads TGTGCCAGCAGCCAACGGGACAGGGGCTTTCCTGAAGCTTTCTTT. Translating it yields CASSQRDRGFPEAFF.

V and J are TRBV5-6 and TRBJ1-4; TRBD1 is a possible D gene (5 bases). The V and J ends lost 1 base and 0 bases respectively, with 13 bases between them. Germline V gene sequence: CDR1 SGHDT, CDR2 YYEEEE. This CDR3 has 17 residues. CDR3 coding DNA: TGTGCCAGCAGCTTGCCAGGGAAGGGCGCAACTAATGAAAAACTGTTTTTT. This translates into CASSLPGKGATNEKLFF.

The rearrangement uses TRBV2 and TRBJ1-2, with unresolved D. This CDR3 has 14 amino acids. Germline CDR1 and CDR2: SNHLY and FYNNEI. V lost 6 bases, J lost 8 bases, and 19 bases lay in between. In nucleotides, the CDR3 is TGTGCCAGCAGACTTGACCAAGCGGGTAGGGGCTACACCTTC. Encoded protein: CASRLDQAGRGYTF.

The chain is built from TRBV28 and TRBJ1-4, with D hard to call. V dropped 4 bases and J dropped 3 bases, with 3 bases sitting between them. CDR1 is MDHEN and CDR2 is SYDVKM in the germline V gene. The length of the CDR3 is 12 residues. CDR3 sequence (DNA): TGTGCCAGCAGTTCGGCTAATGAAAAACTGTTTTTT. This codes for CASSSANEKLFF. Together with reference TRBV28 and TRBJ1-4, the CDR3 gives the full variable domain: DVKVTQSSRYLVKRTGEKVFLECVQDMDHENMFWYRQDPGLGLRLIYFSYDVKMKEKGDIPEGYSVSREKKERFSLILESASTNQTSMYLCASSSANEKLFFGSGTQLSVL.

In this sample, this clone turned up a few times. The V call is TRBV7-9, the J call TRBJ2-1; 13 positions agree with TRBD2. J gave up 7 bases and V 1 base, and 4 bases lay outside the gene matches. This CDR3 contains 16 residues. The germline V gene has CDR1 SEHNR and CDR2 FQNEAQ (reference sequence). The CDR3 is CASSLGTSGRSNEQFF. The DNA for the CDR3 is TGTGCCAGCAGCTTAGGGACTAGCGGGAGATCGAATGAGCAGTTCTTC.

The chain has TRBV19 and TRBJ1-1; no firm D call. Trimming took 3 bases from V and 11 from J, leaving 22 bases between them. CDR3 length: 15 residues. Germline values: CDR1 LNHDA, CDR2 SQIVND (reference sequence). The CDR3 spells CASSISGGLSLNAFF. In DNA form, the CDR3 reads TGTGCCAGTAGTATCAGCGGTGGGTTGTCTTTGAATGCTTTCTTT.

This chain uses TRBV28 with TRBJ2-1; 9 nucleotides align to TRBD2. The germline V gene encodes CDR1 MDHEN and CDR2 SYDVKM. The CDR3 is made up of 17 amino acids. The V gene end was trimmed by 6 bases and the J gene end by 1 base; junction bases not matched to a gene: 10. CDR3 region: CASRATLLAGSYNEQFF. CDR3 bases: TGTGCCAGCAGGGCCACGCTTCTAGCGGGGTCCTACAATGAGCAGTTCTTC.

This clone was seen a few times. The rearrangement joins TRBV5-1 to TRBJ1-1, with D uncertain. V was trimmed by 4 bases and J by 4 bases, leaving 17 bases between them. The CDR3 loop spans 15 amino acids. The germline V gene has CDR1 SGHRS and CDR2 YFSETQ. The DNA of the CDR3 is TGCGCCAGCAGCAACCGGGGAGTTCAAGGCACTGAAGCTTTCTTT. It translates to CASSNRGVQGTEAFF.

The CDR3 loop reads CASLSSGMANYGYTF. CDR3 in DNA: TGTGCCAGCCTGAGTAGTGGTATGGCTAACTATGGCTACACCTTC. This rearrangement joins TRBV28 to TRBJ1-2; no clear D gene. The CDR3 consists of 15 residues. Germline V gene lookup returns CDR1 MDHEN and CDR2 SYDVKM. The germline V and J ends were trimmed by 8 bases and 0 bases, with 16 bases remaining between them.

In its sample, this clone was seen a few times. The chain is built from TRBV18 and TRBJ1-1; perhaps TRBD1 as D (6 bases). The V and J ends lost 3 bases and 0 bases respectively, with 14 bases between them. The CDR3 spans 16 residues. CDR1 and CDR2 (germline): KGHSH, LQKENI. The CDR3 spells CASSPGVQGMNTEAFF. The CDR3 DNA sequence: TGTGCCAGCTCACCGGGGGTTCAGGGGATGAACACTGAAGCTTTCTTT. Complete variable domain (other parts from reference TRBV18 and TRBJ1-1): NAGVMQNPRHLVRRRGQEARLRCSPMKGHSHVYWYRQLPEEGLKFMVYLQKENIIDESGMPKERFSAEFPKEGPSILRIQQVVRGDSAAYFCASSPGVQGMNTEAFFGQGTRLTVV.

The chain recombines TRBV4-1 with TRBJ2-1, with 9 bases lining up with TRBD1. The length of the CDR3 is 16 residues. The V segment lost 2 bases and the J segment 4 bases; nucleotides outside the gene matches: 6. The germline gives CDR1 MGHRA, CDR2 YSYEKL. CDR3 sequence (DNA): TGCGCCAGCAGCCAATCTTGGACAGGGGTATACAATGAGCAGTTCTTC. Translated, it gives CASSQSWTGVYNEQFF.

This chain uses TRBV4-1 with TRBJ2-1; 8 bases are a match to TRBD2. With 1 base clipped from V and 7 bases from J, the junction kept 12 bases outside the gene matches. Looked up from germline, CDR1 is MGHRA and CDR2 is YSYEKL. This CDR3 has 17 residues. The CDR3 DNA reads TGCGCCAGCAGCCAAGCTGGAGCGGGAGTGGGTTGGAATGAGCAGTTCTTC. It specifies CASSQAGAGVGWNEQFF.

This sequence joins TRBV10-2 and TRBJ1-2; TRBD1 matches at 7 bases. The CDR3 loop spans 15 amino acids. CDR1 and CDR2 (germline): WSHSY, SAAADI. The junction had 14 bases not matched to a gene; V was cut back by 6 bases and J by 7 bases. The DNA for the CDR3 is TGCGCCAGCAGGGAAACAGGGGAAGGTACTAGTGGCTACACCTTC. Translated, it gives CASRETGEGTSGYTF.

The V call is TRBV5-4, the J call TRBJ2-2, with TRBD2 matching over 10 bases. V lost 8 bases, J lost 7 bases, and 14 bases stayed unmatched. CDR1 SGHNT and CDR2 YYREEE come from the germline V gene (reference sequence). The CDR3 consists of 16 residues. CDR3 in DNA: TGTGCCAGTCGCGGAGCGGGAGGGCCTTTGGACGGGGAGCTGTTTTTT. Translating it yields CASRGAGGPLDGELFF.

The genes are TRBV5-4 and TRBJ2-5, with D tentatively TRBD2 (5 bases). CDR1 SGHNT and CDR2 YYREEE come from the germline V gene (reference sequence). The V end lost 4 bases, the J end lost 0 bases, and 10 bases lay between the germline ends. CDR3 length: 14 amino acids. Here the CDR3 reads CASSPGGYQETQYF. The CDR3 DNA reads as TGTGCCAGCAGCCCGGGCGGGTACCAAGAGACCCAGTACTTC.

This clone was picked up a small number of times. The chain links TRBV6-2 or TRBV6-3 to TRBJ1-6, with a tentative D call TRBD1 (6 bases). The CDR3 sequence is 19 residues long. Trimming removed 3 bases from V and 4 bases from J, with 22 bases in between. Per germline, CDR1 MNHEY and CDR2 SVGEGT. CDR3 sequence (DNA): TGTGCCAGCAGTTATTCTGGGACCCAGGGGTCCATTTATAATTCACCCCTCCACTTT. Its translation: CASSYSGTQGSIYNSPLHF.

The chain employs TRBV6-5 and TRBJ1-1, with D possibly being TRBD1 (5 bases). Germline V gene sequence: CDR1 MNHEY, CDR2 SVGAGI. This CDR3 is built from 15 residues. Deletions cut 0 bases from V and 3 bases from J, with 11 bases between. In DNA form, the CDR3 reads TGTGCCAGCAGTTACTCGATTGGGGGGGACACTGAAGCTTTCTTT. It encodes CASSYSIGGDTEAFF.

The chain combines TRBV6-5 with TRBJ1-4, with TRBD1 identical over 11 bases. Trimming took 6 bases from V and 8 from J; bases not matched to a gene: 5. Looked up from germline, CDR1 is MNHEY and CDR2 is SVGAGI. The length of the CDR3 is 14 residues. The CDR3 region is CASRPGTGGEKLFF. In DNA, the CDR3 is TGTGCCAGCAGACCCGGGACAGGGGGGGAAAAACTGTTTTTT.

V is TRBV4-3 and J is TRBJ1-5; 10 bases line up with TRBD1. The CDR3 totals 17 residues. Germline V gives CDR1 LGHNA, CDR2 YSLEER. V lost 0 bases and J lost 4; bases outside the gene matches: 6. The CDR3 reads CASSQDYGTGANQPQHF. The CDR3 nucleotides are TGCGCCAGCAGCCAAGATTACGGGACAGGGGCTAATCAGCCCCAGCATTTT.

The chain employs TRBV2 and TRBJ2-7; D is perhaps TRBD2 (6 bases). Germline lookup yields CDR1 SNHLY and CDR2 FYNNEI. This CDR3 has 17 residues. Trimming pared 3 bases from V and 3 bases from J, leaving 21 bases between. CDR3 nucleotide sequence: TGTGCCAGCAGTGAGGGGGTGGGGCGGGAAGGAGGCTACGAGCAGTACTTC. Translation gives CASSEGVGREGGYEQYF.

V usage is TRBV2 and J usage is TRBJ2-1; maybe TRBD1 (6 bases). Germline assignment: CDR1 SNHLY and CDR2 FYNNEI. The V and J ends lost 3 bases and 7 bases respectively, with 16 bases between them. The CDR3 loop spans 15 amino acids. DNA for the CDR3: TGTGCCAGCAGTGAGAGGGAACAGGGATTTAATGAGCAGTTCTTC. Translating it yields CASSEREQGFNEQFF.